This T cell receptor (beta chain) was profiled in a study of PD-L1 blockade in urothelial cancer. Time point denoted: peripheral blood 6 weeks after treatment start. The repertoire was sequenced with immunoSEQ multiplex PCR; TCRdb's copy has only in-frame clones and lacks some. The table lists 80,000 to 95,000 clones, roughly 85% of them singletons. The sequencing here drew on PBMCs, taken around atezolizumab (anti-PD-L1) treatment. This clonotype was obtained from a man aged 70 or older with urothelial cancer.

Here the CDR3 DNA reads TGTGCCAGCAGCCTACAGGGAGACTCTGGAAACACCATATATTTT. Protein sequence: CASSLQGDSGNTIYF. The chain recombines TRBV7-8 with TRBJ1-3, with D possibly being TRBD1 (6 bases). The CDR3 extends over 15 amino acids. V shed 5 bases and J shed 0 bases, with 11 bases lying between them. Germline V gene lookup returns CDR1 SGHVS and CDR2 FQNEAQ. The variable domain in full, with the rest retrieved from reference TRBV7-8 and TRBJ1-3, is GAGVSQSPRYKVAKRGQDVALRCDPISGHVSLFWYQQALGQGPEFLTYFQNEAQLDKSGLPSDRFFAERPEGSVSTLKIQRTQQEDSAVYLCASSLQGDSGNTIYFGEGSWLTVV.